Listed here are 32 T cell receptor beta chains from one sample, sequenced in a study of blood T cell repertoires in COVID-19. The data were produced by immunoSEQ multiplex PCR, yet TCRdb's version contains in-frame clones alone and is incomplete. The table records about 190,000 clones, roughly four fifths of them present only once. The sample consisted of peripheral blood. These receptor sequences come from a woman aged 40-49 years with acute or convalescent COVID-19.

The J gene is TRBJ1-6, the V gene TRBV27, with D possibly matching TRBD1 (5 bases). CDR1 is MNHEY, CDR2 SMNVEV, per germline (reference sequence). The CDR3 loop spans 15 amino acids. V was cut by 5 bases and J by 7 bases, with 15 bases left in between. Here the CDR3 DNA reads TGTGCCAGCAGTGCGGTGACGGGGGGGAATTCACCCCTCCACTTT. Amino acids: CASSAVTGGNSPLHF.

The CDR3 DNA follows: TGTGCCAGCAGCCGGGTACTAGCTGGCGTCGGGGAGCTGTTTTTT. Its translation is CASSRVLAGVGELFF. The V call is TRBV3-1 (or the pseudogene TRBV3-2), the J call TRBJ2-2; weak D call: TRBD2 (6 bases). This CDR3 has 15 amino acids. V shed 4 bases and J shed 7 bases, with 16 bases lying between them. Germline lookup yields CDR1 LGHDT and CDR2 YNNKEL (reference sequence).

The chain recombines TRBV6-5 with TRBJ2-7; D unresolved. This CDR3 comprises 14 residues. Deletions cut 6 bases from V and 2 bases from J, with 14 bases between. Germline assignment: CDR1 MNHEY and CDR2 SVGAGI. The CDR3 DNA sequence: TGTGCCAGCAGCAGGATTTTAAGGCCCTACGAGCAGTACTTC. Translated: CASSRILRPYEQYF.

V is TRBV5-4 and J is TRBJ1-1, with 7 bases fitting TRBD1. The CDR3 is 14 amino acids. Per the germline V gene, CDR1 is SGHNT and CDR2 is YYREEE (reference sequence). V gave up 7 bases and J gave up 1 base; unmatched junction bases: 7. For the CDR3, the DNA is TGTGCCAGCTGGCCAGGGGGGACGAACACTGAAGCTTTCTTT. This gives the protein CASWPGGTNTEAFF. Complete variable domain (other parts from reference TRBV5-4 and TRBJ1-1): ETGVTQSPTHLIKTRGQQVTLRCSSQSGHNTVSWYQQALGQGPQFIFQYYREEENGRGNFPPRFSGLQFPNYSSELNVNALELDDSALYLCASWPGGTNTEAFFGQGTRLTVV.

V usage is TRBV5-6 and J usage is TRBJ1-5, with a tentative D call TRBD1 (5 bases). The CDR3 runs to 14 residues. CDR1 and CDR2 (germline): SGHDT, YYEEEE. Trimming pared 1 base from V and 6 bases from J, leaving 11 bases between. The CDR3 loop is CASSLYRSGQPQHF. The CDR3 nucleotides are TGTGCCAGCAGCTTGTACAGGTCCGGTCAGCCCCAGCATTTT.

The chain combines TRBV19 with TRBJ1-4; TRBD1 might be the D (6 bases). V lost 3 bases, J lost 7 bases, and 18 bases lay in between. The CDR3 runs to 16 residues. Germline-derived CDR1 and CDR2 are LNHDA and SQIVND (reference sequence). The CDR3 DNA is TGTGCCAGTAGTATCCTCTGGACAGATGAGACTGAAAAACTGTTTTTT. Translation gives CASSILWTDETEKLFF.

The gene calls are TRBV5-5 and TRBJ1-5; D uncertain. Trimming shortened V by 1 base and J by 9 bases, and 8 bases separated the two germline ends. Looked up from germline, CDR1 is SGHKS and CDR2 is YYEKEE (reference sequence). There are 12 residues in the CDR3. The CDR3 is CASSLRVGPQHF. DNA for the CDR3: TGTGCCAGCAGCTTGCGGGTGGGGCCCCAGCATTTT.

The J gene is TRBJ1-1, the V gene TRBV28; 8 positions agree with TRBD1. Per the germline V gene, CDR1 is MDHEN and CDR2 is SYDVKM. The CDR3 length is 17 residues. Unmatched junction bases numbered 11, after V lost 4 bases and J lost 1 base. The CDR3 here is CASSSPGGTNSNTEAFF. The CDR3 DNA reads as TGTGCCAGCAGTTCCCCAGGGGGCACCAATTCGAACACTGAAGCTTTCTTT.

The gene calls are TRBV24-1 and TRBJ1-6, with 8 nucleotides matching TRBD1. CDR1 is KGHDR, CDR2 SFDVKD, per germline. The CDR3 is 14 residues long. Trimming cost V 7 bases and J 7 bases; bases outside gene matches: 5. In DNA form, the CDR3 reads TGTGCCACCAGCAGAGGACAGGGAAATTCACCCCTCCACTTT. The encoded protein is CATSRGQGNSPLHF.

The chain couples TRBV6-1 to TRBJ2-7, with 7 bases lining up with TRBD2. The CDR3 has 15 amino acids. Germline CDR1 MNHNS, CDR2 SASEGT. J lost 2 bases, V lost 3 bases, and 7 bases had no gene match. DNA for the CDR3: TGTGCCAGCAGTGATGGGGAGGGGAAGGCCTACGAGCAGTACTTC. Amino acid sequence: CASSDGEGKAYEQYF.

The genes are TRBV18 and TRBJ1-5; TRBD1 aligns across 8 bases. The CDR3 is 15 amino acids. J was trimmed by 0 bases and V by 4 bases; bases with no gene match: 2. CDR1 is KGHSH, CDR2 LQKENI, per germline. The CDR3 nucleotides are TGTGCCAGCTCACTGGGACAGGCTAGCAATCAGCCCCAGCATTTT. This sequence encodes CASSLGQASNQPQHF. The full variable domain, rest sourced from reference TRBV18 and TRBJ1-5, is NAGVMQNPRHLVRRRGQEARLRCSPMKGHSHVYWYRQLPEEGLKFMVYLQKENIIDESGMPKERFSAEFPKEGPSILRIQQVVRGDSAAYFCASSLGQASNQPQHFGDGTRLSIL.

The CDR3 region is CASSDAAGAVGEQFF. The CDR3, as DNA: TGTGCCAGCAGTGACGCGGCAGGGGCTGTGGGTGAGCAGTTCTTC. The chain uses TRBV6-4 and TRBJ2-1, with D maybe TRBD1 (6 bases). The germline V gene has CDR1 MRHNA and CDR2 SNTAGT. The CDR3 sequence is 15 residues long. The V and J ends lost 2 bases and 9 bases respectively, with 17 bases between them.

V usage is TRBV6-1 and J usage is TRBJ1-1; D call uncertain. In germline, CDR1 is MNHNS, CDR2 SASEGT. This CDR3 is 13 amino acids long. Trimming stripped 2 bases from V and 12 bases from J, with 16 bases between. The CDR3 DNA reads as TGTGCCAGCAGTGAAAACGGGAAACAAGGAACTTTCTTT. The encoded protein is CASSENGKQGTFF.

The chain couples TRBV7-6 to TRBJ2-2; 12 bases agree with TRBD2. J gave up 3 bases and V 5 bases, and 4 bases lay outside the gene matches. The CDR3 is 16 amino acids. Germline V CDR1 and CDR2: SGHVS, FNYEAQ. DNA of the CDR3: TGTGCCAGCAGCCCTAGCGGGGGGGCGTACACCGGGGAGCTGTTTTTT. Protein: CASSPSGGAYTGELFF.

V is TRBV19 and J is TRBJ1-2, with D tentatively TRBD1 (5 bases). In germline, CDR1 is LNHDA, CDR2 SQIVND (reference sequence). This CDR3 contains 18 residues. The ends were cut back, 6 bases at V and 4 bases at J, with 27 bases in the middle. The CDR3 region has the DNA TGTGCCAGTAGATCTGCCGGAGAGGTCGGGACTCTATCCTATGGCTACACCTTC. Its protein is CASRSAGEVGTLSYGYTF.

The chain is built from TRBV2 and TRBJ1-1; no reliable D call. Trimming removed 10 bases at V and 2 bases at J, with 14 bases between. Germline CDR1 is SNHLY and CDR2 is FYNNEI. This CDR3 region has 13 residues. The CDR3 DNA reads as TGTGCCACCGTAGGTGAGGTTAACACTGAAGCTTTCTTT. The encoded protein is CATVGEVNTEAFF. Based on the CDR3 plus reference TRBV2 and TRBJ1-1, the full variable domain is EPEVTQTPSHQVTQMGQEVILRCVPISNHLYFYWYRQILGQKVEFLVSFYNNEISEKSEIFDDQFSVERPDGSNFTLKIRSTKLEDSAMYFCATVGEVNTEAFFGQGTRLTVV.

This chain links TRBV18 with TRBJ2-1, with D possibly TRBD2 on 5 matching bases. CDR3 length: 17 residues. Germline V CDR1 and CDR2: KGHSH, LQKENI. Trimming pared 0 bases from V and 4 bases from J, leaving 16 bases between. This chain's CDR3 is CASSPPKGWESYNEQFF. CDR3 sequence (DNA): TGTGCCAGCTCACCACCAAAGGGCTGGGAGTCTTACAATGAGCAGTTCTTC.

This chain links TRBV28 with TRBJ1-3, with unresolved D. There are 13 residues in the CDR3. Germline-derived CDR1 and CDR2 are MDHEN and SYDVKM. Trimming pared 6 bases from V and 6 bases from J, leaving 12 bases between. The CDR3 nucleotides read TGTGCCAGCAGGGCCGGGTTTGCAAACACCATATATTTT. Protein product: CASRAGFANTIYF.

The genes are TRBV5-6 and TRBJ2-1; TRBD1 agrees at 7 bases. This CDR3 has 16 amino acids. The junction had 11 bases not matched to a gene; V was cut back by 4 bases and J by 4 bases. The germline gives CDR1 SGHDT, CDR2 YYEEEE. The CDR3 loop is CASSKLTGTAYNEQFF. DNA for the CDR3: TGTGCCAGCAGCAAACTAACCGGGACAGCATACAATGAGCAGTTCTTC.

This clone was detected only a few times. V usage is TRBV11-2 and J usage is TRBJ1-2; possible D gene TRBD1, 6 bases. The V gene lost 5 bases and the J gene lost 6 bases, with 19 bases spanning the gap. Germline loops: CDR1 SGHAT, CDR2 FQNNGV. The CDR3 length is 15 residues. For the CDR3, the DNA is TGTGCCAGCAGCCATCCCACTAGCGGGGGGCATGGCTACACCTTC. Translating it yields CASSHPTSGGHGYTF. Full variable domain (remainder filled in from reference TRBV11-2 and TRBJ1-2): EAGVAQSPRYKIIEKRQSVAFWCNPISGHATLYWYQQILGQGPKLLIQFQNNGVVDDSQLPKDRFSAERLKGVDSTLKIQPAKLEDSAVYLCASSHPTSGGHGYTFGSGTRLTVV.

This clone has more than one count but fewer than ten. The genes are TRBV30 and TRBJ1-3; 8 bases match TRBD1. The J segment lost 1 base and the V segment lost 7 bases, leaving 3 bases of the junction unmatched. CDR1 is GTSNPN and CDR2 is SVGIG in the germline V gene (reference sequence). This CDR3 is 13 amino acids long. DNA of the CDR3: TGTGCCTACAGGGGGAGTTCTGGAAACACCATATATTTT. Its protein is CAYRGSSGNTIYF.

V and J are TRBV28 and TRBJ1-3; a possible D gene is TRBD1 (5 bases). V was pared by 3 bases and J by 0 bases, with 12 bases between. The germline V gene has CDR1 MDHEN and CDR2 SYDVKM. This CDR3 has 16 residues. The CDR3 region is CASSLRGLSSGNTIYF. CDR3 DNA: TGTGCCAGCAGTTTGCGGGGACTCAGCTCTGGAAACACCATATATTTT.

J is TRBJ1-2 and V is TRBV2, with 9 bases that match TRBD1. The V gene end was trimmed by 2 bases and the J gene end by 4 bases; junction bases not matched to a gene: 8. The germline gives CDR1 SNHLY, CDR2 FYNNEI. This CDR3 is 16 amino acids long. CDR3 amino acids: CASSEIRDRAGYGYTF. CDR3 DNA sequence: TGTGCCAGCAGTGAAATCAGGGACAGGGCCGGCTATGGCTACACCTTC.

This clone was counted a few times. The CDR3 reads CASSRGQGGNTEAFF. CDR3 DNA: TGTGCCAGCAGCCGAGGACAGGGAGGGAATACTGAAGCTTTCTTT. The V and J genes are TRBV7-9 and TRBJ1-1; 8 nucleotides match TRBD1. This CDR3 contains 15 residues. Losses at the gene ends were 5 bases for V and 5 bases for J; bases not matched to a gene: 10. The germline V gene has CDR1 SEHNR and CDR2 FQNEAQ (reference sequence).

As DNA, the CDR3 is TGTGCCAGCAGCCCACAACAGATCTCCTACGAGCAGTACTTC. It encodes CASSPQQISYEQYF. The V gene is TRBV7-2, the J gene TRBJ2-7; D remains unclear. The CDR3 totals 14 residues. In germline, CDR1 is SGHTA, CDR2 FQGNSA. V was shortened by 5 bases and J by 0 bases, with 11 bases between the two germline ends.

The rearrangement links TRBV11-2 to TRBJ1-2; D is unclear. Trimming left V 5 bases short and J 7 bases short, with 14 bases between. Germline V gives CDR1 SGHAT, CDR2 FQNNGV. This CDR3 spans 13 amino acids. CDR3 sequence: CASSPSGLGGYTF. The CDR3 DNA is TGTGCCAGCAGCCCGAGCGGGTTGGGTGGCTACACCTTC.

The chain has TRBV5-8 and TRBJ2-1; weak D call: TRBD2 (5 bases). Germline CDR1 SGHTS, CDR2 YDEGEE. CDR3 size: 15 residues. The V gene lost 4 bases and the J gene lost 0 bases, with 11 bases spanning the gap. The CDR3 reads CASSERSSSYNEQFF. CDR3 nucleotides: TGTGCCAGCAGCGAGCGGAGTAGCTCCTACAATGAGCAGTTCTTC.

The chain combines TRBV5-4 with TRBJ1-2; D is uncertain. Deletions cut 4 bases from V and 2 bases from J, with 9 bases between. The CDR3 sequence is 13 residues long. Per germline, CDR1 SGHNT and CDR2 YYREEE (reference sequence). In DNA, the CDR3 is TGTGCCAGCAGCCTAGGTTCCAACTATGGCTACACCTTC. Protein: CASSLGSNYGYTF.

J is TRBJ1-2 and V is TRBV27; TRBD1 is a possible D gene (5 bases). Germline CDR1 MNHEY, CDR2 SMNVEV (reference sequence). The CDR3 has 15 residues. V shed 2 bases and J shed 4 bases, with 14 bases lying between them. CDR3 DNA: TGTGCCAGCAGTTTAAAAGGGGAAGTCAGCTATGGCTACACCTTC. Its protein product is CASSLKGEVSYGYTF.

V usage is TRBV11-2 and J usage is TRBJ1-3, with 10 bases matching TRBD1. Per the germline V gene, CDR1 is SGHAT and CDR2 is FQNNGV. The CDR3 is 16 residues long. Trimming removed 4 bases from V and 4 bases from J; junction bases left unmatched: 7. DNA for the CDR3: TGTGCCAGCAGCTCCTCCCTGGACAGGGGGGGAAACACCATATATTTT. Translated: CASSSSLDRGGNTIYF.

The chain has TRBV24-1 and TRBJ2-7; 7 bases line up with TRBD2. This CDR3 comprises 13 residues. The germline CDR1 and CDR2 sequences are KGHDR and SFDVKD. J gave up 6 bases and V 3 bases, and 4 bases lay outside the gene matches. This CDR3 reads CATSDVGGGEQYF. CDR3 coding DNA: TGTGCCACCAGTGATGTGGGGGGGGGCGAGCAGTACTTC.

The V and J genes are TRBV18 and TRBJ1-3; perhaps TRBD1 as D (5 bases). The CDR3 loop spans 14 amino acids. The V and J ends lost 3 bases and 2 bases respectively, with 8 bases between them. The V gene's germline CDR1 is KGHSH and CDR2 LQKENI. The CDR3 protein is CASSPDSAGNTIYF. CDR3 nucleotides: TGTGCCAGCTCACCTGACAGCGCTGGAAACACCATATATTTT.